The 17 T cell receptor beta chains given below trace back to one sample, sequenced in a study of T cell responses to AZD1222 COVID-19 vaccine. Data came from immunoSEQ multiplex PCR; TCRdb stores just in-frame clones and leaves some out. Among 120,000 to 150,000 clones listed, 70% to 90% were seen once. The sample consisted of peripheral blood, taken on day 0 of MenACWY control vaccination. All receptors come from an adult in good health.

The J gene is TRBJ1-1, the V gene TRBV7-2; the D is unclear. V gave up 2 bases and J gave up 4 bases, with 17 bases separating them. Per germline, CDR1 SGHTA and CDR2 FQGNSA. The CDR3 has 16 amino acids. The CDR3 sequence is CASSLFIQSLGTEAFF. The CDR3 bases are TGTGCCAGCAGCTTATTCATTCAGAGTCTAGGCACTGAAGCTTTCTTT.

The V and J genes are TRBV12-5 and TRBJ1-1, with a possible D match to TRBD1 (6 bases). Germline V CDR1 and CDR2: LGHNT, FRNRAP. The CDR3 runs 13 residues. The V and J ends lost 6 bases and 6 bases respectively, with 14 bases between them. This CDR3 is CASGQDRRAEAFF. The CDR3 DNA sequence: TGTGCTAGTGGACAAGACAGGCGCGCTGAAGCTTTCTTT. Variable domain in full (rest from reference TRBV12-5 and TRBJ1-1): DARVTQTPRHKVTEMGQEVTMRCQPILGHNTVFWYRQTMMQGLELLAYFRNRAPLDDSGMPKDRFSAEMPDATLATLKIQPSEPRDSAVYFCASGQDRRAEAFFGQGTRLTVV.

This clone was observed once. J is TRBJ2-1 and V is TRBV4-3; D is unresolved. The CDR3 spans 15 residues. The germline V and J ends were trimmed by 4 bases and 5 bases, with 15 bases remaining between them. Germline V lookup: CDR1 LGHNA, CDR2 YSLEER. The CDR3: CASSREDRADNEQFF. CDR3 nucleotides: TGCGCCAGCAGCCGAGAGGACCGGGCAGACAATGAGCAGTTCTTC.

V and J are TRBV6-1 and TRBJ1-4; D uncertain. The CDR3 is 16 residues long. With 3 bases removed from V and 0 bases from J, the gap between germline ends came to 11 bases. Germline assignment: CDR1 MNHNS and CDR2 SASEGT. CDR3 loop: CASSEAALATNEKLFF. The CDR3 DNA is TGTGCCAGCAGTGAGGCAGCCCTTGCAACTAATGAAAAACTGTTTTTT.

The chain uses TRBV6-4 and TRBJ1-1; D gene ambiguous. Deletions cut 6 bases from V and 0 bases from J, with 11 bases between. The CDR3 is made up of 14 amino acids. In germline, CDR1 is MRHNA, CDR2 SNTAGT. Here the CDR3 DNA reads TGTGCCAGCAGCCCTGGGGATATGAACACTGAAGCTTTCTTT. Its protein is CASSPGDMNTEAFF.

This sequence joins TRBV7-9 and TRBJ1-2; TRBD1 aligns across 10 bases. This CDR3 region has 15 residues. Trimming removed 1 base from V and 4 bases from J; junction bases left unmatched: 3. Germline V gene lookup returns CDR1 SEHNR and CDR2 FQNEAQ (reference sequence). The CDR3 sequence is CASSLGQGAGYGYTF. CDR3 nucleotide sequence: TGTGCCAGCAGCTTAGGACAGGGGGCTGGCTATGGCTACACCTTC. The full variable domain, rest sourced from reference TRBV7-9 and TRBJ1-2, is DTGVSQNPRHKITKRGQNVTFRCDPISEHNRLYWYRQTLGQGPEFLTYFQNEAQLEKSRLLSDRFSAERPKGSFSTLEIQRTEQGDSAMYLCASSLGQGAGYGYTFGSGTRLTVV.

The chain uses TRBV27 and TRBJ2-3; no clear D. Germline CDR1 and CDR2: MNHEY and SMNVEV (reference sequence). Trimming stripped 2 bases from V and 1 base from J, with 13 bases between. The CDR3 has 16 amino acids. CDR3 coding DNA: TGTGCCAGCAGTTTAATCGGGCATCTGGGCACAGATACGCAGTATTTT. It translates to CASSLIGHLGTDTQYF.

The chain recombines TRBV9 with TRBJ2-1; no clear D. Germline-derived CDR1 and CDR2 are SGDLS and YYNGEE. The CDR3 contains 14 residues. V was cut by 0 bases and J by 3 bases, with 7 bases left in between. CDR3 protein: CASSVGLDYNEQFF. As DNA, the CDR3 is TGTGCCAGCAGCGTAGGGCTCGACTACAATGAGCAGTTCTTC.

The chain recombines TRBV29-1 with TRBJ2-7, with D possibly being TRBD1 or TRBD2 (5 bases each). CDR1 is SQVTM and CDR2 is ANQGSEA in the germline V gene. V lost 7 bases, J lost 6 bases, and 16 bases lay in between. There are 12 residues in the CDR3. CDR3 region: CSATLGVSEQYF. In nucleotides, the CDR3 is TGCAGCGCTACCTTGGGGGTCTCCGAGCAGTACTTC.

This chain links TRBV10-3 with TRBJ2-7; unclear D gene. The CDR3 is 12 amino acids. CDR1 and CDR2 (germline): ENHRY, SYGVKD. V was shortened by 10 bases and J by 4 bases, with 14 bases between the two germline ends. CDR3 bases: TGTGCCAGTGGCCGGTGGGGATACGAGCAGTACTTC. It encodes CASGRWGYEQYF.

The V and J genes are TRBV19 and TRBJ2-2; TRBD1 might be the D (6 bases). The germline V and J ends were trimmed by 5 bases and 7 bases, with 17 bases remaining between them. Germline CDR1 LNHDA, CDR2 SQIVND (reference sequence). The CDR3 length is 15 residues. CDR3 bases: TGTGCCAGTAGTGCACAACAGGGTTTTGGCGGGGAGCTGTTTTTT. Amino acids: CASSAQQGFGGELFF.

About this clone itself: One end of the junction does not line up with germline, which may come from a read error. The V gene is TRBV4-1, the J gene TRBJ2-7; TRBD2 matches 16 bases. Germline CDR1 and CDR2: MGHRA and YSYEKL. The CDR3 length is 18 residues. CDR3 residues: CARSPRGLAGGASYEQYF. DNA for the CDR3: TGCGCCCGCAGCCCCCGGGGACTAGCGGGGGGGGCCTCCTACGAGCAGTACTTC.

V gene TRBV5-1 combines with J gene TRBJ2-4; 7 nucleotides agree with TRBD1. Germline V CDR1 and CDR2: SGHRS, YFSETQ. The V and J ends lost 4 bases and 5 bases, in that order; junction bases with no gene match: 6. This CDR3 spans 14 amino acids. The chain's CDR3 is CASSPRQGENIQYF. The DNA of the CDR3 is TGCGCCAGCAGCCCTCGACAGGGTGAAAACATTCAGTACTTC.

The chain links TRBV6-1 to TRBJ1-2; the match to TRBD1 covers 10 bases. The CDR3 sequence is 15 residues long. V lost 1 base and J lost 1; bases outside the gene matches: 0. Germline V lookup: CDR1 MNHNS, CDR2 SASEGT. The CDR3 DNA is TGTGCCAGCAGTGAAGGGACAGGGGGTAACTATGGCTACACCTTC. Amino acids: CASSEGTGGNYGYTF.

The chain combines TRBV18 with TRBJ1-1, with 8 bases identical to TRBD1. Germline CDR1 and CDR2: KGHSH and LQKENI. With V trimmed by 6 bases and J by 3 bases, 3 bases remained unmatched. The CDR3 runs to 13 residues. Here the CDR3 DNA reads TGTGCCAGCTCGCAGGGGGCGTACACTGAAGCTTTCTTT. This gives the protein CASSQGAYTEAFF.

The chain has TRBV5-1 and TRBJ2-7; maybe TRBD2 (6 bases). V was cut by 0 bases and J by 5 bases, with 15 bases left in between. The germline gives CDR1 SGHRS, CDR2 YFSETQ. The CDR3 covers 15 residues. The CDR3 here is CASSLVGGNKNEQYF. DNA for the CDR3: TGCGCCAGCAGCTTGGTCGGAGGGAATAAGAACGAGCAGTACTTC.

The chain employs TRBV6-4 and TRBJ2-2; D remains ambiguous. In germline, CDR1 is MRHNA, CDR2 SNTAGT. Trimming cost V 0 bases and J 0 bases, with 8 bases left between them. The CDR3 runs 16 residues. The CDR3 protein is CASSDSNTANTGELFF. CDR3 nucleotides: TGTGCCAGCAGTGACTCGAACACTGCGAACACCGGGGAGCTGTTTTTT.